The clone carrying this T cell receptor (beta chain) was detected once. What it binds is unknown. One end of the junction varies from germline; a read error may be responsible. The data are from a study of prognosis after radiotherapy for stage I lung cancer. Looking at the study overall: Over 12 of the patients presented with newly diagnosed primary stage I lung tumors; five or six had oligometastatic NSCLC following surgical resection of the primary tumor. The study's findings and limits: The number of unique TCR clones went down after stereotactic body radiation therapy, with a median of about 10,000 versus 6,900.

Using two-round multiplex PCR, the authors amplified TCR beta CDR3 from genomic DNA. Primers were specific to each TRBV and TRBJ gene in first-round PCR. In the second PCR round, amplification relied on universal primers. TCRdb ran MiXCR on the multiplex PCR reads and lists one entry per CDR3 protein. This sample carries under 75,000 distinct CDR3 sequences, about 26% of them seen once, and the ten largest clones take around 6.9%. The CDR3 is 16 amino acids. This specimen was PBMCs, taken before or after stereotactic body radiation therapy (not recorded which). This rearrangement joins TRBV12-3 or TRBV12-4 to TRBJ2-6; D possibly corresponds to TRBD1 (5 bases). This clonotype originated in a donor aged 50 or older with non-small cell lung cancer. For the CDR3, the DNA is TGTGCCAGCAGTTTACAGTCCGCATCTGGGGCCAACGTCCGGACTTTC. Protein: CASSLQSASGANVRTF.